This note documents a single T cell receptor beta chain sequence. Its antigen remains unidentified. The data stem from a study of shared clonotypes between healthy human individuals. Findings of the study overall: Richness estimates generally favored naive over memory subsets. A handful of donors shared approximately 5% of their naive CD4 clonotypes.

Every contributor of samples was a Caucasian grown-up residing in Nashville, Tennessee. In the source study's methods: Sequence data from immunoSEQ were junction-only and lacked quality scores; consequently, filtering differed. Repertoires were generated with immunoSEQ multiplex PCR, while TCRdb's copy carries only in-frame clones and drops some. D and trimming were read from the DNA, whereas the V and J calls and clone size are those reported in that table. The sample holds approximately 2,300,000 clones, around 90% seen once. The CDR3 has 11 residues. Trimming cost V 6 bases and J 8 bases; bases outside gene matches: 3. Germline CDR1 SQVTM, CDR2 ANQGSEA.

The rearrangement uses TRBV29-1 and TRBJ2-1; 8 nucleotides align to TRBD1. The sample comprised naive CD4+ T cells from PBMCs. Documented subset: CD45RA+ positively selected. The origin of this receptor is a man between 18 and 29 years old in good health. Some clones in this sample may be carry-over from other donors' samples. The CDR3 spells CSVDRVDEQFF. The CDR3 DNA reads TGCAGCGTGGACAGGGTGGATGAGCAGTTCTTC.